Presented here are 25 T cell receptor beta chains from one specimen sequenced in a study of T cells of healthy individuals. TCRdb re-derived calls from the 5' RACE reads in MiXCR, one entry per CDR3 protein. Of 85,000 to 100,000 distinct CDR3 sequences listed, approximately 18% are singletons. These receptors were collected from a human donor in good health.

CDR3 sequence (DNA): TGTGCCACCAGCAGAGTGGGACAGGGGATAAATCAAGAGACCCAGTACTTC. Amino acid sequence: CATSRVGQGINQETQYF. The chain carries TRBV15 and TRBJ2-5; TRBD1 agrees at 10 bases. CDR3 length: 17 residues. Per the germline V gene, CDR1 is LNHNV and CDR2 is YYDKDF (reference sequence). V lost 1 base, J lost 2 bases, and 7 bases stayed unmatched.

This clonotype was counted many times. This chain joins TRBV4-3 and TRBJ2-2; no clear D gene. The V gene lost 3 bases and the J gene lost 7 bases, with 9 bases spanning the gap. The germline CDR1 and CDR2 sequences are LGHNA and YSLEER. The CDR3 is 13 amino acids. This CDR3 is CASSHQRDGELFF. The CDR3 region has the DNA TGCGCCAGCAGCCATCAAAGGGACGGGGAGCTGTTTTTT.

This sequence joins TRBV28 and TRBJ1-5, with 10 positions matching TRBD1. Trimming cost V 3 bases and J 0 bases; bases outside gene matches: 8. The CDR3 is 18 amino acids. Germline CDR1 reads MDHEN; CDR2 reads SYDVKM. CDR3 nucleotides: TGTGCCAGCAGTTTCTCCGGACAGGGGGTCGTTAGCAATCAGCCCCAGCATTTT. Its translation is CASSFSGQGVVSNQPQHF.

This chain joins TRBV24-1 and TRBJ2-2; tentative D call: TRBD1 (6 bases). There are 17 residues in the CDR3. CDR1 and CDR2 from the germline V gene are KGHDR and SFDVKD. V was pared by 0 bases and J by 4 bases, with 14 bases between. The CDR3 nucleotides read TGTGCCACCAGTGATTTGAGTCAGGGGATCTCCACCGGGGAGCTGTTTTTT. It is translated as CATSDLSQGISTGELFF.

The rearrangement links TRBV6-5 to TRBJ2-7, with D perhaps TRBD2 (7 bases). Germline CDR1 and CDR2: MNHEY and SVGAGI. The CDR3 runs 15 residues. Between the trimmed V and J ends, which lost 7 bases and 2 bases, there was a span of 18 bases. Here the CDR3 DNA reads TGTGCCAGCACCCTACAGGGAAGCGGGACCTACGAGCAGTACTTC. This codes for CASTLQGSGTYEQYF.

This clonotype has only a few counts. The V call is TRBV10-3, the J call TRBJ2-6; 10 bases fit TRBD1. V trimming: 4 bases; J trimming: 0 bases; junction bases outside the gene matches: 0. This CDR3 is 16 amino acids long. Germline V gene sequence: CDR1 ENHRY, CDR2 SYGVKD. The CDR3 DNA reads as TGTGCCATCAGTGGGACAGGGGGCTCTGGGGCCAACGTCCTGACTTTC. Translating it yields CAISGTGGSGANVLTF.

This clonotype has just a few counts. The chain carries TRBV7-2 and TRBJ2-1, with D hard to call. Looked up from germline, CDR1 is SGHTA and CDR2 is FQGNSA. The ends were cut back, 3 bases at V and 9 bases at J, with 9 bases in the middle. This CDR3 region has 12 residues. In nucleotides, the CDR3 is TGTGCCAGCAGCTTCCTCTCGAGTGAGCAGTTCTTC. Protein product: CASSFLSSEQFF.

This clonotype was seen repeatedly, ten times or more. This chain links TRBV10-3 with TRBJ2-3, with TRBD2 matching over 7 bases. Per the germline V gene, CDR1 is ENHRY and CDR2 is SYGVKD. The J segment lost 5 bases and the V segment lost 4 bases, leaving 6 bases of the junction unmatched. CDR3 size: 14 residues. The CDR3 DNA reads TGTGCCATCAGTGTTGGCGGGAGTGGAGATACGCAGTATTTT. Encoded protein: CAISVGGSGDTQYF.

This rearrangement joins TRBV18 to TRBJ2-2; tentatively, D is TRBD1 (5 bases). The CDR3 has 15 amino acids. Per the germline V gene, CDR1 is KGHSH and CDR2 is LQKENI. V shed 5 bases and J shed 5 bases, with 15 bases lying between them. CDR3 amino acids: CASSSDTLRTGELFF. CDR3 nucleotide sequence: TGTGCCAGCTCATCGGACACCCTGAGGACCGGGGAGCTGTTTTTT. The full variable domain, in which reference TRBV18 and TRBJ2-2 provide the parts outside the CDR3, is NAGVMQNPRHLVRRRGQEARLRCSPMKGHSHVYWYRQLPEEGLKFMVYLQKENIIDESGMPKERFSAEFPKEGPSILRIQQVVRGDSAAYFCASSSDTLRTGELFFGEGSRLTVL.

The rearrangement uses TRBV24-1 and TRBJ1-2, with D perhaps TRBD1 (5 bases). CDR1 and CDR2 from the germline V gene are KGHDR and SFDVKD. V lost 5 bases, J lost 8 bases, and 17 bases lay in between. The length of the CDR3 is 14 residues. The CDR3 spells CATSGPGHLIGYTF. The CDR3 nucleotides are TGTGCCACCAGTGGGCCAGGGCATCTGATCGGCTACACCTTC.

This clonotype was seen a handful of times. In DNA form, the CDR3 reads TGTGCCATCCGACCCGGGATACCTAATGAAAAACTGTTTTTT. Encoded protein: CAIRPGIPNEKLFF. This sequence joins TRBV28 and TRBJ1-4, with unresolved D. CDR1 is MDHEN and CDR2 is SYDVKM in the germline V gene. The CDR3 is made up of 14 amino acids. Trimming removed 10 bases at V and 3 bases at J, with 15 bases between.

This clonotype was counted a few times. This chain links TRBV25-1 with TRBJ2-5; 7 nucleotides match TRBD1. CDR1 is MGHDK and CDR2 is SYGVNS in the germline V gene. V dropped 8 bases and J dropped 1; count of bases not matched to a gene: 4. The CDR3 is 13 residues long. The DNA of the CDR3 is TGTGCCAGCGGAGACAGGGCCCAAGAGACCCAGTACTTC. Its translation: CASGDRAQETQYF.

This clonotype was found a few times. The rearrangement joins TRBV27 to TRBJ2-4, with D maybe TRBD2 (6 bases). The V gene lost 6 bases and the J gene lost 5 bases, with 20 bases spanning the gap. The CDR3 consists of 16 residues. Germline CDR1 MNHEY, CDR2 SMNVEV (reference sequence). The CDR3 loop reads CASSPLYSWGENIQYF. The CDR3 DNA follows: TGTGCCAGCAGCCCCCTCTATTCTTGGGGGGAAAACATTCAGTACTTC.

The J gene is TRBJ2-7, the V gene TRBV27; D possibly corresponds to TRBD2 (6 bases). The ends were cut back, 1 base at V and 6 bases at J, with 13 bases in the middle. This CDR3 is 14 amino acids long. Germline V gene sequence: CDR1 MNHEY, CDR2 SMNVEV (reference sequence). The CDR3 DNA reads TGTGCCAGCAGTTTATATGCGGGGCGGGGCGAGCAGTACTTC. Translation: CASSLYAGRGEQYF.

Points on this clonotype: A much more abundant neighbour one base away suggests this may be a read error. The gene calls are TRBV14 and TRBJ2-2; maybe TRBD2 (5 bases). Germline V gene data show CDR1 as SGHDN and CDR2 as FVKESK. The CDR3 contains 15 residues. The CDR3 is CASSQEAVHTGELLF. The CDR3 DNA reads TGTGCCAGCAGCCAAGAAGCAGTACACACCGGGGAGCTGCTTTTT.

Many counts were recorded for this clonotype. The rearrangement uses TRBV12-3 or TRBV12-4 and TRBJ2-3; a weak D match, TRBD2 (6 bases). V shed 6 bases and J shed 1 base, with 11 bases lying between them. CDR3 length: 14 residues. CDR3 in amino acids: CASSPRRGTDTQYF. The CDR3 DNA reads as TGTGCCAGCAGCCCCCGGAGGGGCACAGATACGCAGTATTTT.

There are many counts of this clonotype. This chain connects TRBV28 to TRBJ1-4, with no clear D. Looked up from germline, CDR1 is MDHEN and CDR2 is SYDVKM. Trimming cost V 2 bases and J 5 bases, with 12 bases left between them. CDR3 length: 15 amino acids. CDR3 in DNA: TGTGCCAGCAGTTTAGGGCAGGCCCAGAATGAAAAACTGTTTTTT. Its protein product is CASSLGQAQNEKLFF. Combining the CDR3 with reference TRBV28 and TRBJ1-4 gives the whole variable domain DVKVTQSSRYLVKRTGEKVFLECVQDMDHENMFWYRQDPGLGLRLIYFSYDVKMKEKGDIPEGYSVSREKKERFSLILESASTNQTSMYLCASSLGQAQNEKLFFGSGTQLSVL.

This clonotype turned up a few times. The chain combines TRBV28 with TRBJ2-3; maybe TRBD2 (6 bases). The CDR3 extends over 14 amino acids. Trimming took off 5 bases at V and 3 bases at J, with 12 bases between the two ends. Per germline, CDR1 MDHEN and CDR2 SYDVKM. CDR3 protein: CASSPSAVTDTQYF. The CDR3 region has the DNA TGTGCCAGCAGTCCTAGCGCAGTAACAGATACGCAGTATTTT.

This clonotype has more than one count but fewer than ten. V is TRBV6-1 and J is TRBJ2-6; no firm D call. V gave up 2 bases and J gave up 4 bases, with 6 bases separating them. Per germline, CDR1 MNHNS and CDR2 SASEGT. This CDR3 has 14 residues. The CDR3 DNA follows: TGTGCCAGCAGTGAATTAAGGGGGGCCAACGTCCTGACTTTC. Translated, it gives CASSELRGANVLTF.

The chain joins TRBV4-3 to TRBJ2-7; 9 bases agree with TRBD2. The CDR3 runs to 16 residues. Losses at the gene ends were 4 bases for V and 2 bases for J; bases not matched to a gene: 9. The germline CDR1 and CDR2 sequences are LGHNA and YSLEER. The CDR3 loop reads CASSPQVAGATYEQYF. In DNA, the CDR3 is TGCGCCAGCAGCCCGCAAGTAGCGGGAGCTACCTACGAGCAGTACTTC.

J is TRBJ1-5 and V is TRBV19; D is ambiguous. Germline lookup yields CDR1 LNHDA and CDR2 SQIVND (reference sequence). Trimming shortened V by 3 bases and J by 1 base, and 10 bases separated the two germline ends. CDR3 size: 15 residues. The CDR3 spells CASSIAGKSNQPQHF. The DNA for the CDR3 is TGTGCCAGTAGTATTGCGGGGAAGAGCAATCAGCCCCAGCATTTT. Using reference TRBV19 and TRBJ1-5 for the parts outside the CDR3, the full variable domain is DGGITQSPKYLFRKEGQNVTLSCEQNLNHDAMYWYRQDPGQGLRLIYYSQIVNDFQKGDIAEGYSVSREKKESFPLTVTSAQKNPTAFYLCASSIAGKSNQPQHFGDGTRLSIL.

The chain uses TRBV18 and TRBJ2-4, with 14 bases aligning to TRBD2. The CDR3 totals 18 residues. J was trimmed by 6 bases and V by 3 bases; bases with no gene match: 10. Germline CDR1 reads KGHSH; CDR2 reads LQKENI. As DNA, the CDR3 is TGTGCCAGCTCACCGGTCGGACTAGCGGGGGGCGTTGGAAACATTCAGTACTTC. Translation: CASSPVGLAGGVGNIQYF.

This clonotype was picked up a small number of times. V is TRBV12-3 or TRBV12-4 and J is TRBJ1-1; D not resolved. V dropped 6 bases and J dropped 1 base, with 15 bases sitting between them. This CDR3 region has 15 residues. CDR3 in amino acids: CASRHQTSGNTEAFF. The CDR3, as DNA: TGTGCCAGCAGACACCAAACCTCAGGGAACACTGAAGCTTTCTTT.

The gene calls are TRBV6-5 and TRBJ1-4; tentatively, D is TRBD1 (6 bases). Germline V gives CDR1 MNHEY, CDR2 SVGAGI. The CDR3 has 14 residues. V lost 3 bases and J 4 bases, leaving 9 bases between the germline ends. CDR3 region: CASSYGQLNEKLFF. As DNA, the CDR3 is TGTGCCAGCAGTTATGGACAGCTTAATGAAAAACTGTTTTTT.

CDR3 bases: TGTGCCATCAGTGAAGGGGCCTCCGATGGCTACACCTTC. It codes for CAISEGASDGYTF. This sequence joins TRBV10-3 and TRBJ1-2, with D perhaps TRBD1 (5 bases). The CDR3 has 13 residues. Trimming removed 3 bases from V and 6 bases from J, with 11 bases in between. The germline V gene has CDR1 ENHRY and CDR2 SYGVKD.